The following is a T cell receptor beta chain sequence with its context. Its binding antigen is unknown. No much larger clone is present one base from it, and per-base qualities are unavailable. The data stem from a study of blood T cell repertoires in COVID-19 (dated by TCRdb to the early 2020s). Regarding the research as a whole: The collaborator samples originated in the United States, Italy and Spain and spanned the acute and convalescent phases of COVID-19. A freely available public database, intended as a resource for researchers studying the immune response to SARS-CoV-2, is where the repertoires were released. Samples came from the ongoing ImmuneRACE study (first 160 participants) plus 1,254 subjects from 6 global collaborators. The material from the prospective study consisted of cDNA or gDNA derived from T cells, B-cell-depleted T cells, or PBMCs. The dataset comprised deeply sampled blood TCRbeta repertoires from subjects exposed to, actively infected with, or recovered from COVID-19. Where available, HLA class I and class II types were obtained from metadata supplied by the sample provider rather than from assay-based typing. Sample metadata almost always included a de-identified subject ID, COVID-19 status, age in years and sex. Paper-wide results and their limitations: Clinical and demographic metadata were provided uncurated, with the amount varying by source and participant.

Each collaborating institution followed its own protocols to collect whole blood in K2EDTA tubes. Collaborator samples were shipped for TCRbeta analysis as frozen whole blood, isolated PBMCs, or DNA extracted from either sample type. V and J are truncated by 5 bases and 6 bases respectively, leaving an intervening sequence of 14 bases. Based on the germline V gene (reference sequence), the CDR1 and CDR2 sequences are PRHDT and FYEKMQ. The CDR3 contains 13 residues, cysteine and phenylalanine counted. Left in the record is the CDR3 DNA by itself, 39 bases read in frame from the first base. TCRbeta CDR3 regions were amplified from genomic DNA by means of the immunoSEQ Assay, a bias-controlled multiplex PCR. The study's own analysis went as follows. The number of nucleated cells in each sample was estimated by amplification of reference gene primers within the assay. To quantify the absolute abundance of each unique TCRbeta CDR3 rearrangement, sequence reads were collapsed and filtered. For each sample, productive Simpson clonality was calculated by taking the square root of Simpson's diversity index across productive rearrangements. What TCRdb holds here is the immuneACCESS table cut down to in-frame rearrangements. Part of the clones is not present; checked against another copy, under half of the missing clones reflect an unresolved V gene, and the others are unexplained. The V and J calls and clone size are taken from that table; D and trimming were inferred from the DNA. For this sample there are 150,000 or so clones; 87% appear just once. Approximately 6.5% of the sample is in the top ten clones.

The V and J genes are TRBV13 and TRBJ2-7; the D gene lacks a confident call. The sequence was obtained from a man older than 75 with acute or convalescent COVID-19. The specimen sequenced was peripheral blood. The bases read TGTGCCAGCAGCCGTATTACCCCCAGCGAGCAGTACTTC. The translation is CASSRITPSEQYF.